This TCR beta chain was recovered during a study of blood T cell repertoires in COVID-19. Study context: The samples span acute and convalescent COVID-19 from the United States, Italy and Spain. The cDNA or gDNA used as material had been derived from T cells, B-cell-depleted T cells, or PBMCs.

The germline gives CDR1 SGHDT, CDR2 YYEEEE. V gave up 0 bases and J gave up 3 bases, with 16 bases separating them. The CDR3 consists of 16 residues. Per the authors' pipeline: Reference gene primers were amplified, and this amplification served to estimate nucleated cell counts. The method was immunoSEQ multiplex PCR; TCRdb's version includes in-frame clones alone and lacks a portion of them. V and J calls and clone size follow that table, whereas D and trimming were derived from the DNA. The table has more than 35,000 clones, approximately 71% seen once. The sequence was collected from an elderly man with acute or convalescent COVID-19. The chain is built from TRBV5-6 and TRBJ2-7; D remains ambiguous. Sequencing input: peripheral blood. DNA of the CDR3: TGTGCCAGCAGCTTGGCACCTCTGGGCCCAAACTACGAGCAGTACTTC. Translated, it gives CASSLAPLGPNYEQYF.